This T cell receptor (beta chain) originates from a study of CD4+ T cells in melanoma. This table comes from immunoSEQ multiplex PCR, and its TCRdb copy is limited to in-frame clones, with some not included. In the table there are around 55,000 clones, 55% to 75% of which are singletons. CDR1 and CDR2 (germline): SNHLY, FYNNEI. Trimming took 2 bases from V and 8 from J; bases not matched to a gene: 6. The CDR3 contains 14 residues. Study observations and caveats: In melanoma, neoantigen-specific CD4+ T cells reportedly differed in differentiation state. A reported correlation linked neoantigen-specific CD4+ T cells to CD8+, macrophage and B cell function.

This clone is judged medium-sized (0.01 to 0.1%). As yet, its antigen is unknown. V gene TRBV2 combines with J gene TRBJ1-2; 9 bases match TRBD1. The TCR sequence derives from a human donor with melanoma. Material: tumor tissue. The DNA of the CDR3 is TGTGCCAGCAGTGAAATACAGGGGGCACGAGGCTACACCTTC. This gives the protein CASSEIQGARGYTF.